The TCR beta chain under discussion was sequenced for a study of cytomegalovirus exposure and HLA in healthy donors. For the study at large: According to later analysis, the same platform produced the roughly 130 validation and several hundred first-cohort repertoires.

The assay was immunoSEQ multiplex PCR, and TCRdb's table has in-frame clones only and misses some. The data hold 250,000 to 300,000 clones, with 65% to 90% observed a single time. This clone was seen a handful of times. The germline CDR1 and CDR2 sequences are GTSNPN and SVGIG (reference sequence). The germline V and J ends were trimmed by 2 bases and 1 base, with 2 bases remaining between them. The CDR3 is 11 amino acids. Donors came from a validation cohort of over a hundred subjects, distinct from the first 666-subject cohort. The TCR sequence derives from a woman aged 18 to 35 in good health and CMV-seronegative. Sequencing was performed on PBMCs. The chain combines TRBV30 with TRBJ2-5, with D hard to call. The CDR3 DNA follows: TGTGCCTGGAGTCGCCAAGAGACCCAGTACTTC. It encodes CAWSRQETQYF.